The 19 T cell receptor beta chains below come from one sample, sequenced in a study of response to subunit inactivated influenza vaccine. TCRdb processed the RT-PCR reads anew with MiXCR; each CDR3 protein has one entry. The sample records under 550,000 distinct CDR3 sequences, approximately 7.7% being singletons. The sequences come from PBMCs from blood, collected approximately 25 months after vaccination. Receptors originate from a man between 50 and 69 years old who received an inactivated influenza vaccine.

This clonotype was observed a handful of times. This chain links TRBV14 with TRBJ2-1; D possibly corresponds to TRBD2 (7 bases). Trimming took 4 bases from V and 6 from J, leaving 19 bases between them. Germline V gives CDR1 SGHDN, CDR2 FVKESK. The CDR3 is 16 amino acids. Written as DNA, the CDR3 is TGTGCCAGCAGCCGGCCGAGGGGGGGAATTGTCAATGAGCAGTTCTTC. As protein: CASSRPRGGIVNEQFF.

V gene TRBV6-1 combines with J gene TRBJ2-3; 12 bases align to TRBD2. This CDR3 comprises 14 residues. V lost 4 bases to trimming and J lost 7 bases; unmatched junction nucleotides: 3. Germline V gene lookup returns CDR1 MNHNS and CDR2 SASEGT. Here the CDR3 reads CASSASGGAHTQYF. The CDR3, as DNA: TGTGCCAGCAGTGCTAGCGGGGGGGCCCATACGCAGTATTTT.

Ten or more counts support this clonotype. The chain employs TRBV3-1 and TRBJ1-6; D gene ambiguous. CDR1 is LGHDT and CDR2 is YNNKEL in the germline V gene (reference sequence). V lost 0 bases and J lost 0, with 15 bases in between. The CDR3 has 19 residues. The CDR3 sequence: CASSQDLVSSSSYNSPLHF. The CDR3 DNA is TGTGCCAGCAGCCAAGATCTCGTCAGTTCGAGCTCCTATAATTCACCCCTCCACTTT.

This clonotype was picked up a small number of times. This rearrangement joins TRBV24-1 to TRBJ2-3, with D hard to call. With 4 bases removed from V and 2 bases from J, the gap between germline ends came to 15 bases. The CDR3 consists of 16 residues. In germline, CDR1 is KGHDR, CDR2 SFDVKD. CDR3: CATSDPKNEITDTQYF. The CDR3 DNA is TGTGCCACCAGTGACCCTAAGAATGAGATCACAGATACGCAGTATTTT.

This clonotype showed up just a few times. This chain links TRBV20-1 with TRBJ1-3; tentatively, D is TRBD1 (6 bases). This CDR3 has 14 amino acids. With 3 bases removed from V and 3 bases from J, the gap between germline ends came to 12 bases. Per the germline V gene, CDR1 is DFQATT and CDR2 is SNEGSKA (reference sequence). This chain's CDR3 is CSASAGAIGNTIYF. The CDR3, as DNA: TGCAGTGCTAGTGCAGGGGCTATTGGAAACACCATATATTTT.

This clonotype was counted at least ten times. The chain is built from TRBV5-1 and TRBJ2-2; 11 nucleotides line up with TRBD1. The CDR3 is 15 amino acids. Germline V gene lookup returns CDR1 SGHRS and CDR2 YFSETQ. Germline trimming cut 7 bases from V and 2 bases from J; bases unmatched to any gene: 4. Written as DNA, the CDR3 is TGCGCCAGCGGATGGACAGGGGGCAACACCGGGGAGCTGTTTTTT. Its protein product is CASGWTGGNTGELFF.

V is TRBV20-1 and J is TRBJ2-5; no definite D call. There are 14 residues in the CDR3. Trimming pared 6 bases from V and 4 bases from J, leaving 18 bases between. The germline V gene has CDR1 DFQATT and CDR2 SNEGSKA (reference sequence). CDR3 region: CSASLGGLGETQYF. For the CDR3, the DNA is TGCAGTGCATCTCTAGGTGGGTTAGGAGAGACCCAGTACTTC.

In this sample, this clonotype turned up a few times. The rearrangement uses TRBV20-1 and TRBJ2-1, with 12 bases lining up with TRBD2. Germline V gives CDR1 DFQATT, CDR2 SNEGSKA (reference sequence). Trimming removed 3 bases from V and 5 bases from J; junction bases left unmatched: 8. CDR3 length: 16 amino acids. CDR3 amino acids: CSASVPTSGSDNEQFF. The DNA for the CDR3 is TGCAGTGCTAGTGTACCGACTAGCGGGAGCGACAATGAGCAGTTCTTC.

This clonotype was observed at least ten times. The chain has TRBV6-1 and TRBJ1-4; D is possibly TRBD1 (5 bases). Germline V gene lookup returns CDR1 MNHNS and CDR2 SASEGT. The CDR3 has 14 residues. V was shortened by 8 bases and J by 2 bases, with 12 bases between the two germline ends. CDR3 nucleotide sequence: TGTGCCAGCGGGCGACAGACCACTAATGAAAAACTGTTTTTT. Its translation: CASGRQTTNEKLFF.

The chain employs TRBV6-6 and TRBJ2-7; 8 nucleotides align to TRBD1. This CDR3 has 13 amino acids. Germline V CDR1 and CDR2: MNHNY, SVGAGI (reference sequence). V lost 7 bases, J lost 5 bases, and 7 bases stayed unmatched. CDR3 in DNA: TGTGCCAGCACCAATCGACAGGGGAACGAGCAGTACTTC. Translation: CASTNRQGNEQYF.

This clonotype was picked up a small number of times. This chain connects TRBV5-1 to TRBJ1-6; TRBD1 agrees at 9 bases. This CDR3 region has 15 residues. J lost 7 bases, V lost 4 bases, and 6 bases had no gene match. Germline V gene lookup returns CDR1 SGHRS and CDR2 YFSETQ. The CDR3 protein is CASSENRGPNSPLHF. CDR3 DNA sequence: TGCGCCAGCAGCGAAAACAGGGGGCCCAATTCACCCCTCCACTTT.

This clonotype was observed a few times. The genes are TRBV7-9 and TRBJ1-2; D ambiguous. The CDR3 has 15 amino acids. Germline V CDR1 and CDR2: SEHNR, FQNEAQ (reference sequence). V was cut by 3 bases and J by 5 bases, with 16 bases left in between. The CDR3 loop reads CASSFETPAPYGYTF. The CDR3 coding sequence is TGTGCCAGCAGCTTTGAGACACCCGCTCCTTATGGCTACACCTTC. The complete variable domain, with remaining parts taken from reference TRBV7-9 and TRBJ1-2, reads DTGVSQNPRHKITKRGQNVTFRCDPISEHNRLYWYRQTLGQGPEFLTYFQNEAQLEKSRLLSDRFSAERPKGSFSTLEIQRTEQGDSAMYLCASSFETPAPYGYTFGSGTRLTVV.

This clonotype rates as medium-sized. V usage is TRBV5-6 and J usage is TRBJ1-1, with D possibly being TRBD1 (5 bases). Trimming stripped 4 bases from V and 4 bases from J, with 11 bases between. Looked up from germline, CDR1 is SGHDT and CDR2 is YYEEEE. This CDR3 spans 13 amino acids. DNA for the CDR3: TGTGCCAGCAGCCCCCGGGGGATCACTGAAGCTTTCTTT. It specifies CASSPRGITEAFF.

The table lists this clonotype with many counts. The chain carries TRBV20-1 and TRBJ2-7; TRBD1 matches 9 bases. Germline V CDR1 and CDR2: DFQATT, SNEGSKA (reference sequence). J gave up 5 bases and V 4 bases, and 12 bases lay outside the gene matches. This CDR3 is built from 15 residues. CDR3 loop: CSATAGDRVFDEQYF. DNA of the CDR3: TGCAGTGCTACTGCCGGGGACAGGGTTTTCGACGAGCAGTACTTC.

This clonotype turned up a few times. CDR3 nucleotide sequence: TGCGCCAGCAGCGGAAGGGGCAACCCTGCCTACAATGAGCAGTTCTTC. As protein: CASSGRGNPAYNEQFF. This chain uses TRBV5-1 with TRBJ2-1; a weak D match, TRBD1 (5 bases). This CDR3 contains 16 residues. Germline V gives CDR1 SGHRS, CDR2 YFSETQ. V shed 4 bases and J shed 2 bases, with 16 bases lying between them.

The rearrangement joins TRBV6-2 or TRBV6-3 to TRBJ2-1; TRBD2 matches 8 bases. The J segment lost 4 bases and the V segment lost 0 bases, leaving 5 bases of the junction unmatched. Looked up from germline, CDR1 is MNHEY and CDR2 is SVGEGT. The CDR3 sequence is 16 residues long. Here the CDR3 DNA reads TGTGCCAGCAGTTACTCTCGCGGGGGGTCTTACAATGAGCAGTTCTTC. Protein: CASSYSRGGSYNEQFF.

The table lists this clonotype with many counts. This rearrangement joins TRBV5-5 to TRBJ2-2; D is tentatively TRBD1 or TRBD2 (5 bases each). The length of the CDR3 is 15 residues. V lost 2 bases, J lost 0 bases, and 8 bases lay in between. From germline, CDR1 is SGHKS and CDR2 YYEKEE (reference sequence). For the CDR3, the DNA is TGTGCCAGCAGCTTTGAGGGGACGAACACCGGGGAGCTGTTTTTT. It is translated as CASSFEGTNTGELFF. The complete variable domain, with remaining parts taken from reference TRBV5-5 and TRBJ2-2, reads DAGVTQSPTHLIKTRGQQVTLRCSPISGHKSVSWYQQVLGQGPQFIFQYYEKEERGRGNFPDRFSARQFPNYSSELNVNALLLGDSALYLCASSFEGTNTGELFFGEGSRLTVL.

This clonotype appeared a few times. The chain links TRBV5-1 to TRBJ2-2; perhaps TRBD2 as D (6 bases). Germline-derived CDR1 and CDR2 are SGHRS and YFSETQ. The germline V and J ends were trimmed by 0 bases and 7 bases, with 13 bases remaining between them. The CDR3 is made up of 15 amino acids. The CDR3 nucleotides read TGCGCCAGCAGCTTGGGGACTAAACTTGGCGGGGAGCTGTTTTTT. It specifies CASSLGTKLGGELFF.

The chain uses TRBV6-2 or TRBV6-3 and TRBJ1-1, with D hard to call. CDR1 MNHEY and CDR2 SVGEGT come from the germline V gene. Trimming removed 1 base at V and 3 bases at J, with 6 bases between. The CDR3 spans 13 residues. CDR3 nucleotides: TGTGCCAGCAGTTACTGGGATTACACTGAAGCTTTCTTT. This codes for CASSYWDYTEAFF.